These T cell receptor beta chains were read from a single sample in a study of blood T cell repertoires in COVID-19. Measured with immunoSEQ multiplex PCR; TCRdb has only the in-frame clones, and not every one. In the table there are 150,000 to 200,000 clones, around 94% of which are singletons. Sequences were obtained from peripheral blood. The receptors shown here come from a man aged 25 to 45 with COVID-19, enrolled during active disease. CDR3s include the opening cysteine and the closing phenylalanine or tryptophan. D genes are given only for firm matches. Expanded clones are given a class, and other clones once, few, many or no size at all.

D gene	clone size	V gene	J gene	CDR3 DNA	CDR3 protein
NA	NA	TRBV2	TRBJ1-2	TGTGCCAGCAGTGAGGTCAGGAAAGCTAACTATGGCTACACCTTC	CASSEVRKANYGYTF
TRBD1	NA	TRBV5-6	TRBJ2-7	TGTGCCAGCAGCTTCATCCGGACAGGAACAGGGGAGCAGTACTTC	CASSFIRTGTGEQYF
TRBD2	few	TRBV5-1	TRBJ2-1	TGCGCCAGCAGCTCGGGGGGAGTCCACAATGAGCAGTTCTTC	CASSSGGVHNEQFF
TRBD1	NA	TRBV5-1	TRBJ2-3	TGCGCCAGCAGCTTGGGAGCAGGGGGCTTGACAGATACGCAGTATTTT	CASSLGAGGLTDTQYF
NA	once	TRBV9	TRBJ2-2	TGTGCCAGCAGCGCCCGACAGCTTTCGAACACCGGGGAGCTGTTTTTT	CASSARQLSNTGELFF
NA	NA	TRBV19	TRBJ1-2	TGTGCCAACCTAGTGTGGAGGCACTATGGCTACACCTTC	CANLVWRHYGYTF
NA	NA	TRBV14	TRBJ1-5	TGTGCCAGCAGCCAAGGGGGGGATCAGCCCCAGCATTTT	CASSQGGDQPQHF
TRBD2	NA	TRBV7-6	TRBJ2-7	TGTGCCAGCAGCTTAGACCAGGGACTAGCGAGCTACGAGCAGTACTTC	CASSLDQGLASYEQYF
NA	NA	TRBV3-1/TRBV3-2	TRBJ1-1	TGTGCCAGCAGCGTCGAAGGGGTCCCTGAAGCTTTCTTT	CASSVEGVPEAFF
TRBD2	NA	TRBV6-6	TRBJ2-7	TGTGCCAGCAGAGGGGGGACTAGGTTCTCCGAGCAGTACTTC	CASRGGTRFSEQYF
NA	NA	TRBV6-5	TRBJ2-3	TGTGCCAGCAGACTCTCCCCCACGCAGTATTTT	CASRLSPTQYF
NA	NA	TRBV20-1	TRBJ2-1	TGCAGTGGACGGGGGGCTAATGAGCAGTTCTTC	CSGRGANEQFF
TRBD1	once	TRBV28	TRBJ1-2	TGTGCCAGCAGTTTACGAGGGACAGGGATCTATGGCTACACCTTC	CASSLRGTGIYGYTF